This T cell receptor beta chain was sequenced for a study of cytomegalovirus exposure and HLA in healthy donors. Study as a whole: Counted in an early data release were about 85 million unique TCRs from HLA-typed donors. Study-wide points: Associated with cytomegalovirus, according to the listing, were 164 TCR beta chains.

To note about this clone: What it recognizes is unknown.

13 Jbeta primers and 60 Vbeta primers were used for the PCR. Using immunoSEQ multiplex PCR, the repertoire was profiled, and TCRdb retains in-frame clones only, with some absent. Of approximately 80,000 clones listed, about four fifths were seen once; the top ten hold around 4.3%. The clonotype comes from a man between 60 and 75 years old in good health and CMV-seronegative. The material sequenced was PBMCs.

In nucleotides, the CDR3 is TGTGCCAGCAGCTCAGCCGGGACAGGGGTAGATACGCAGTATTTT. Protein sequence: CASSSAGTGVDTQYF. J is TRBJ2-3 and V is TRBV7-9; the match to TRBD1 covers 10 bases. CDR1 is SEHNR and CDR2 is FQNEAQ in the germline V gene (reference sequence). Trimming took 4 bases from V and 5 from J; bases not matched to a gene: 6. This CDR3 has 15 residues. Supplemented by reference TRBV7-9 and TRBJ2-3, the full variable domain reads DTGVSQNPRHKITKRGQNVTFRCDPISEHNRLYWYRQTLGQGPEFLTYFQNEAQLEKSRLLSDRFSAERPKGSFSTLEIQRTEQGDSAMYLCASSSAGTGVDTQYFGPGTRLTVL.